This TCR beta chain was sequenced for a study of T cells in Graves' hyperthyroidism and ophthalmopathy. Overall study findings and caveats: A model of 13 V-J pairs discriminated ophthalmopathy from stable hyperthyroidism.

Germline lookup yields CDR1 DFQATT and CDR2 SNEGSKA (reference sequence). The CDR3 has 14 amino acids. V dropped 6 bases and J dropped 6; count of bases not matched to a gene: 9. TCR beta CDR3 regions were amplified from RNA transcripts. HTBI primers were used for first-round RT-PCR of the TCR CDR3. TCRdb reprocessed the multiplex PCR reads via MiXCR and lists one record per CDR3 protein. The sample shows 300,000 to 400,000 distinct CDR3 sequences, 14% of them seen only once. Clinical Activity Scores of at least 3, NOSPECS grades of at least 4 and durations under 3 months characterized ophthalmopathy patients. This clonotype has ten or more counts. Its antigen is not known.

V gene TRBV20-1 combines with J gene TRBJ1-2; 11 nucleotides match TRBD1. The sequencing sample was made of blood. This TCR derives from a woman between 25 and 40 years old with Graves' ophthalmopathy. The CDR3 loop is CSAEKGTGGHGYTF. In DNA form, the CDR3 reads TGCAGTGCGGAAAAAGGGACAGGGGGGCATGGCTACACCTTC.